This is a list of T cell receptor beta chains from one sample in a study of cytomegalovirus exposure and HLA in healthy donors. Data came from immunoSEQ multiplex PCR; TCRdb stores just in-frame clones and leaves some out. This table has tens of thousands of clones, more than 70% appearing once. Specimen: PBMCs. These TCRs come from a man aged 25-45 years in good health and CMV-seropositive. Both conserved end residues are part of each CDR3. The D gene is left open where the match is weak. The size field is filled for only some rows; it gives once, few, many or a size class.

TRBJ1-1 TRBV7-2 - TRBD1 CASSSQGAGNTEAFF TGTGCCAGCAGCTCACAGGGGGCCGGGAACACTGAAGCTTTCTTT
TRBJ1-5 TRBV19 - - CAAGGQVLSNQPQHF TGTGCCGCCGGGGGGCAAGTACTTAGCAATCAGCCCCAGCATTTT
TRBJ1-2 TRBV6-5 once - CASSSRNYGYTF TGTGCCAGCAGTTCGAGAAACTATGGCTACACCTTC
TRBJ2-5 TRBV15 - - CATSVGHSRETQYF TGTGCCACCAGCGTCGGACACTCCCGTGAGACCCAGTACTTC
TRBJ1-2 TRBV10-1 - TRBD1 CAGYRGPGYGYTF TGCGCCGGGTACAGGGGTCCCGGCTATGGCTACACCTTC
TRBJ1-6 TRBV19 - TRBD1 CASSAHRGPYNSPLHF TGTGCCAGTAGTGCTCACAGGGGACCCTATAATTCACCCCTCCACTTT
TRBJ2-1 TRBV2 - - CASSEWVQGSSYNEQFF TGTGCCAGCAGTGAATGGGTGCAGGGAAGCTCCTACAATGAGCAGTTCTTC
TRBJ1-1 TRBV7-2 - - CASSFPQGGVRTEAFF TGTGCCAGCAGCTTTCCCCAGGGTGGGGTACGCACTGAAGCTTTCTTT
TRBJ2-7 TRBV6-5 - TRBD2 CASSSLAGGDYEQYF TGTGCCAGCAGTTCCCTAGCGGGGGGGGACTACGAGCAGTACTTC
TRBJ1-2 TRBV4-3 - - CASSQDRVSNYGYTF TGCGCCAGCAGCCAAGATCGCGTCTCTAACTATGGCTACACCTTC
TRBJ2-7 TRBV7-2 - - CASSLAGGHEQYF TGTGCCAGCAGCTTAGCGGGGGGGCATGAGCAGTACTTC
TRBJ1-3 TRBV4-2 - TRBD1 CASSQVSGTGGPLSGNTIYF TGTGCCAGCAGCCAAGTTTCCGGGACAGGGGGACCTCTCTCTGGAAACACCATATATTTT
TRBJ1-4 TRBV5-1 - - CASSPGTNEKLFF TGCGCCAGCAGCCCCGGAACTAATGAAAAACTGTTTTTT
TRBJ2-6 TRBV19 - - CASSPRRGSGANVLTF TGTGCCAGTAGTCCCCGCAGGGGCTCTGGGGCCAACGTCCTGACTTTC
TRBJ1-6 TRBV11-2 - TRBD1 CASSFEGAPNSPLHF TGTGCCAGCAGCTTCGAGGGGGCTCCTAATTCACCCCTCCACTTT
TRBJ1-5 TRBV16 - - CASSQSGQGIQPQHF TGTGCCAGCAGCCAATCGGGGCAGGGTATTCAGCCCCAGCATTTT
TRBJ1-5 TRBV20-1 - - CSASQGNPQHF TGCAGTGCGTCCCAGGGGAACCCCCAGCATTTT
TRBJ1-1 TRBV7-6 - - CASSLERGGLIAEAFF TGTGCCAGCAGCTTAGAACGGGGAGGGCTTATTGCTGAAGCTTTCTTT
TRBJ1-1 TRBV28 - - CASSLAVGGAGVLF TGTGCCAGCAGTTTAGCGGTCGGGGGCGCGGGGGTCCTCTTT
TRBJ2-7 TRBV7-9 - - CASSLGLNYEQYF TGTGCCAGCAGCTTAGGACTAAACTACGAGCAGTACTTC
TRBJ1-4 TRBV28 - - CASSFLGAATNEKLFF TGTGCCAGCAGTTTTCTGGGGGCGGCAACTAATGAAAAACTGTTTTTT
TRBJ1-6 TRBV10-3 - TRBD1 CAISDLGQGNSPLHF TGTGCCATCAGTGATTTAGGACAGGGAAATTCACCCCTCCACTTT
TRBJ1-1 TRBV19 - TRBD1 CASSRWTGGRLTEAFF TGTGCCAGTAGTAGATGGACAGGGGGCCGTCTCACTGAAGCTTTCTTT
TRBJ1-2 TRBV5-1 - TRBD1 CASSTGDSHIRGGYTF TGCGCCAGCAGCACGGGGGACAGCCACATCCGGGGGGGCTACACCTTC
TRBJ2-5 TRBV5-1 - - CASKGDMAETQYF TGCGCCAGCAAGGGGGATATGGCGGAGACCCAGTACTTC
TRBJ1-5 TRBV5-1 - TRBD1 CASSLGDRQGGQPQHF TGCGCCAGCAGCTTGGGTGACCGACAGGGAGGTCAGCCCCAGCATTTT
TRBJ2-5 TRBV7-2 - TRBD1 CASSADRGRETQYF TGTGCCAGCAGCGCCGACAGGGGGCGGGAGACCCAGTACTTC
TRBJ1-2 TRBV5-6 - TRBD1 CASSLGQGDYGYTF TGTGCCAGCAGCTTGGGACAGGGGGACTATGGCTACACCTTC
TRBJ1-3 TRBV7-9 - - CASSFNPSSGNTIYF TGTGCCAGCAGCTTCAATCCGAGCTCTGGAAACACCATATATTTT
TRBJ2-7 TRBV5-4 - TRBD2 CASTGGADSSYEQYF TGTGCCAGCACCGGGGGGGCAGATAGCTCCTACGAGCAGTACTTC
TRBJ2-1 TRBV6-4 - TRBD2 CASSDSGGGDYNEQFF TGTGCCAGCAGTGACTCCGGCGGGGGGGATTACAATGAGCAGTTCTTC
TRBJ1-1 TRBV30 - - CAWSDWGRGAEAFF TGTGCCTGGAGTGATTGGGGGCGGGGGGCTGAAGCTTTCTTT
TRBJ2-7 TRBV7-3 few - CASSLDLAQEQYF TGTGCCAGCAGCCTGGACCTAGCACAAGAGCAGTACTTC
TRBJ1-4 TRBV5-1 few - CASSLERANEKLFF TGCGCCAGCAGCTTGGAACGGGCTAATGAAAAACTGTTTTTT
TRBJ1-2 TRBV7-9 - TRBD1 CASSVTGVGGYTF TGTGCCAGCAGCGTTACAGGGGTGGGCGGCTACACCTTC
TRBJ2-3 TRBV7-9 - TRBD2 CASSGESGGLADTQYF TGTGCCAGCAGTGGAGAGAGCGGGGGTTTGGCAGATACGCAGTATTTT
TRBJ1-2 TRBV28 - - CASRNTGTYGYTF TGTGCCAGCAGAAATACAGGGACCTATGGCTACACCTTC
TRBJ1-2 TRBV6-4 - TRBD1 CASSDSFRGRSSGSGYTF TGTGCCAGCAGTGACTCGTTCAGGGGGCGCAGCTCAGGTAGTGGCTACACCTTC
TRBJ2-5 TRBV5-4 - TRBD1 CASSTLDRVRNSQYF TGTGCCAGCAGCACCCTGGACAGGGTGAGAAATTCCCAGTACTTC
TRBJ1-1 TRBV5-1 - - CASSLGTGKGNTEAFF TGCGCCAGCAGCTTGGGTACAGGGAAAGGGAACACTGAAGCTTTCTTT
TRBJ2-1 TRBV19 - - CASSIVTGLPYNEQFF TGTGCCAGTAGTATCGTGACAGGCCTACCCTACAATGAGCAGTTCTTC
TRBJ2-7 TRBV19 few - CASSTGGEQYF TGTGCCAGTAGTACCGGGGGCGAGCAGTACTTC
TRBJ1-3 TRBV6-5 few TRBD1 CASRTGQVAGNTIYF TGTGCCAGCAGAACAGGACAGGTCGCCGGAAACACCATATATTTT
TRBJ2-3 TRBV4-2 - TRBD2 CASSRTSGGTDTQYF TGTGCCAGCAGCCGCACTAGCGGGGGCACAGATACGCAGTATTTT
TRBJ1-5 TRBV7-9 - - CASSAMVEKQPQHF TGTGCCAGCAGCGCTATGGTCGAGAAACAGCCCCAGCATTTT
TRBJ1-5 TRBV5-6 few TRBD1 CASSFSGTGGSQPQHF TGTGCCAGCAGCTTCTCCGGGACAGGAGGCAGTCAGCCCCAGCATTTT
TRBJ2-1 TRBV4-1 - - CASSQDVLRSYNEQFF TGCGCCAGCAGCCAAGATGTACTGCGCTCCTACAATGAGCAGTTCTTC
TRBJ1-5 TRBV9 - TRBD1 CASSVGGDRVEPQHF TGTGCCAGCAGCGTAGGAGGGGACAGGGTTGAGCCCCAGCATTTT